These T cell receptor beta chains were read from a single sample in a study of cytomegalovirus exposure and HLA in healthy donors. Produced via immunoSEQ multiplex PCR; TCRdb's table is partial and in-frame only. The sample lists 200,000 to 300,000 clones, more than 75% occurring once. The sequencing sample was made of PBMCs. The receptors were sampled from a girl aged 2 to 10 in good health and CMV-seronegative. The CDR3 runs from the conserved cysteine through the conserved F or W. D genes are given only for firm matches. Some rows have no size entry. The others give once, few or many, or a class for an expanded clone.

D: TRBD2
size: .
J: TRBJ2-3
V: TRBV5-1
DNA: TGCGCCAGCAGCTTGGCCTTTCTGGGACTAGCGGGAGTGAGCACAGATACGCAGTATTTT
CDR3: CASSLAFLGLAGVSTDTQYF

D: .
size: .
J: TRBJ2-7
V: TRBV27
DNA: TGTGCCATTAGGAGGGACGGGAACTCCTACGAGCAGTACTTC
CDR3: CAIRRDGNSYEQYF

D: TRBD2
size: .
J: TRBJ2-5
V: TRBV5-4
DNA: TGTGCCAGCAGCCCCGGGACTAGCGGGGGGTGGGAGACCCAGTACTTC
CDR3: CASSPGTSGGWETQYF

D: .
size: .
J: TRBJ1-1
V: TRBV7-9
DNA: TGTGCCAGCAGTGACGGGGGCACTGAAGCTTTCTTT
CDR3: CASSDGGTEAFF

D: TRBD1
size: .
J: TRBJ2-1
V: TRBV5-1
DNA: TGCGCCAGGGGACAGGGGGACTCCCACTCCTACAATGAGCAGTTCTTC
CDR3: CARGQGDSHSYNEQFF

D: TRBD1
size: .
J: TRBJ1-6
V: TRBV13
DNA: TGTGCCAGCAGCCCACAGGGGGTAGGCCCATCACCCCTCCACTTT
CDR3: CASSPQGVGPSPLHF

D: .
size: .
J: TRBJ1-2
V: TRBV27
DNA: TGTGCCAGCAGCACTCCCGGACAGAAGGGCTACACCTTC
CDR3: CASSTPGQKGYTF

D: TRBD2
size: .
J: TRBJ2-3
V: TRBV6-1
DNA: TGTGCCAGCAACGGACTAGCGGGGCATGGAGATACGCAGTATTTT
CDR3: CASNGLAGHGDTQYF

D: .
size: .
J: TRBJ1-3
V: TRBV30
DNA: TGTGCCTGTCTCCCCGGGACAAGGGTCCCGCATGGAAACACCATATATTTT
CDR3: CACLPGTRVPHGNTIYF

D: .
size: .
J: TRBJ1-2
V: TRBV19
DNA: TGTGCCAGTAGTAGTCAACAGTGGTTCTATGGCTACACCTTC
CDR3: CASSSQQWFYGYTF

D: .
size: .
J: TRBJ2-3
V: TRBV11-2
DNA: TGTGCCAGCAGCTTAGATGGGGCAGCCGCGGATACGCAGTATTTT
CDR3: CASSLDGAAADTQYF

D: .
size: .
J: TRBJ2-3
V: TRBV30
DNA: TGTGCCTGGAGTCTGGGACTGCCAGATACGCAGTATTTT
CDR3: CAWSLGLPDTQYF

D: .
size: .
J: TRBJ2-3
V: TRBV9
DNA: TGTGCCAGCAGCGTAGATTCCGGGAGCGTGGGAGATACGCAGTATTTT
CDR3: CASSVDSGSVGDTQYF

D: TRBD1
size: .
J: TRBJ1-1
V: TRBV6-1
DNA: TGTGCCAGCAGCCCGACAGGGGGGGGCGAAGCTTTCTTT
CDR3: CASSPTGGGEAFF

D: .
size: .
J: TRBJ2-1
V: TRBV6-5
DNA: TGTGCCAGCAGTGGGCGGGCTCCGCTATACAATGAGCAGTTCTTC
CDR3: CASSGRAPLYNEQFF

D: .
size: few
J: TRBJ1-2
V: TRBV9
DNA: TGTGCCAGCAGCGGTCGACAGAGAAACTTTCACTATGGCTACACCTTC
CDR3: CASSGRQRNFHYGYTF

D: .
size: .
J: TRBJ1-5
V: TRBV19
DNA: TGTGCCAGTAGTATAGCAGGGGGCAATCAGCCCCAGCATTTT
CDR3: CASSIAGGNQPQHF

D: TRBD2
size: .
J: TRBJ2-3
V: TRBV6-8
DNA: TGTGCCAGCAGTTACTCGACTAGCGCTAGCACAGATACGCAGTATTTT
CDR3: CASSYSTSASTDTQYF

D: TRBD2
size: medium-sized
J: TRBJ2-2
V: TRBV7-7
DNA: TGTGCCAGCAGCTTACGGACTAGCGGGCCCAACACCGGGGAGCTGTTTTTT
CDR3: CASSLRTSGPNTGELFF

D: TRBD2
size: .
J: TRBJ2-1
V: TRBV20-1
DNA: TGCAGTGCCGGTCCGGGGGGGGAGCAGTTCTTC
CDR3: CSAGPGGEQFF

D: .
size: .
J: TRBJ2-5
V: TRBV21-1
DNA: TGTGCCAGCCTGATTCCCGGGAGGGAGACCCAGTACTTC
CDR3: CASLIPGRETQYF

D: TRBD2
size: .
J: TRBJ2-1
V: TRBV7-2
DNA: TGTGCCAGCAGCTGGGGACTAGCGGGCGAGCAGTTCTTC
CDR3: CASSWGLAGEQFF

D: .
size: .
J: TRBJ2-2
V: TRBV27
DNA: TGTGCCAGCAGTCAGGGAAGGGGGAACACCGGGGAGCTGTTTTTT
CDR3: CASSQGRGNTGELFF

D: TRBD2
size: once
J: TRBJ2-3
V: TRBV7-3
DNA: TGTGCCAGCAGCTTACGTGGGGGGGTCGGTGATACGCAGTATTTT
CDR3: CASSLRGGVGDTQYF

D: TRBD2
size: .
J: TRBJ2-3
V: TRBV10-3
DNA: TGTGCCATCAACCGGGGGGTCACAGATACGCAGTATTTT
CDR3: CAINRGVTDTQYF

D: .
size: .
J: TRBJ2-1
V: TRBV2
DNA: TGTGCCAGCAGTGCCAAAGGGGGTGACAGGTATGAGTTCTTC
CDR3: CASSAKGGDRYEFF

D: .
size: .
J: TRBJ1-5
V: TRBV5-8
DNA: TGTGCCAGCAGCTTCCAGGGTGCGTCTCAGCCCCAGCATTTT
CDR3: CASSFQGASQPQHF

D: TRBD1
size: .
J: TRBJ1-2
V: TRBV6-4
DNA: TGTGCCGCCGGGGGACAGGGGTATGGCTACACCTTC
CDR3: CAAGGQGYGYTF

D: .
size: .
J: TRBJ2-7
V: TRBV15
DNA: TGTGCCACCAGCAGAGGCCAAGGACAGTTTTACGAGCAGTACTTC
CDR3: CATSRGQGQFYEQYF

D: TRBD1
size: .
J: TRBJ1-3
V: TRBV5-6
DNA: TGTGCCAGCAGCTCCCGGAGGGGACAGGGGGTTTTACATCGGAACACCATATATTTT
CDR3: CASSSRRGQGVLHRNTIYF

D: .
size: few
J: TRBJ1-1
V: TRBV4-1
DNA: TGCGCCAGCAGCCAAGTTGGAGGGAGGAACACTGAAGCTTTCTTT
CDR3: CASSQVGGRNTEAFF

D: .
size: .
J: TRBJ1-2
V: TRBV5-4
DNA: TGTGCCAGCAGCTTGCGCCAGGGTAACTATGGCTACACCTTC
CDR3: CASSLRQGNYGYTF

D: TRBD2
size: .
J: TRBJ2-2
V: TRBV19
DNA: TGTGCCAGTAGTAGGGGAGGGCCACGCACCGGGGAGCTGTTTTTT
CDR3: CASSRGGPRTGELFF

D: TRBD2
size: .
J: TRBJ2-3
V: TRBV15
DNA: TGTGCCACCACCCCCAGCGGGGGGCCTGATACGCAGTATTTT
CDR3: CATTPSGGPDTQYF

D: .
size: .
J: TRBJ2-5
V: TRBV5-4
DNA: TGTGCCAGCAGCTCCCGGGGGAAGGGAGAGACCCAGTACTTC
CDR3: CASSSRGKGETQYF

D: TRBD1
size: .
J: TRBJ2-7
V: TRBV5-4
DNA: TGTGCCAGCAGCTTCGGGACAGGTGCATACGAGCAGTACTTC
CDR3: CASSFGTGAYEQYF

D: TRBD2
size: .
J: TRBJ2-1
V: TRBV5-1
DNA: TGCGCCAGCAGCCCTTATAAGCGGGAGGGCCCCAATGAGCAGTTCTTC
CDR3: CASSPYKREGPNEQFF

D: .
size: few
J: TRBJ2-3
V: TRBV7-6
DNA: TGTGCCAGCAGCTTACTAGGACTTAGAGGCACAGATACGCAGTATTTT
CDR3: CASSLLGLRGTDTQYF